A single sample gave rise to the 7 T cell receptor beta chains below, sequenced in a study of T cells of healthy individuals (dated by TCRdb to 2016 to 2019). The library came from 5' RACE. Sequencing took place on an Illumina MiSeq. In TCRdb, the public reads were trimmed at Q25 with fastp and aligned with MiXCR, with productive beta chains retained. Every entry covers one CDR3 protein and lists the most common genes and DNA from its rows. The sample table records around 63,000 distinct CDR3 sequences; roughly 17% of these occur just once. The ten top clones hold around 5% of the sample. These receptors were collected from a human donor in good health.

This clonotype was seen many times. This chain joins TRBV20-1 and TRBJ2-1; TRBD2 matches 10 bases. Germline V lookup: CDR1 DFQATT, CDR2 SNEGSKA (reference sequence). This CDR3 contains 16 residues. With 6 bases clipped from V and 0 bases from J, the junction kept 8 bases outside the gene matches. CDR3 in amino acids: CSAYNSGGPSYNEQFF. DNA of the CDR3: TGCAGTGCCTACAATAGCGGGGGGCCCTCCTACAATGAGCAGTTCTTC.

This clonotype appeared a few times. The chain has TRBV5-6 and TRBJ2-7, with a possible D match to TRBD2 (6 bases). The V and J ends lost 0 bases and 1 base respectively, with 11 bases between them. The length of the CDR3 is 15 residues. Per the germline V gene, CDR1 is SGHDT and CDR2 is YYEEEE. DNA of the CDR3: TGTGCCAGCAGCTTGGGGCTAGCGCCTTCCTACGAGCAGTACTTC. Protein product: CASSLGLAPSYEQYF.

The chain is built from TRBV7-9 and TRBJ2-7, with D perhaps matching TRBD2 (6 bases). V lost 1 base and J lost 6, with 10 bases in between. Germline V gene sequence: CDR1 SEHNR, CDR2 FQNEAQ (reference sequence). CDR3 length equals 13 residues. The CDR3 protein is CASSLGGVPEQYF. CDR3 sequence (DNA): TGTGCCAGCAGCTTAGGCGGGGTCCCCGAGCAGTACTTC.

In its sample, this clonotype was seen many times. The chain carries TRBV7-2 and TRBJ1-2, with TRBD1 identical over 9 bases. The germline V gene encodes CDR1 SGHTA and CDR2 FQGNSA. The CDR3 has 12 residues. V lost 3 bases, J lost 8 bases, and 1 base stayed unmatched. The CDR3 nucleotides read TGTGCCAGCAGCTTCGACAGGGGGGGCTACACCTTC. Protein product: CASSFDRGGYTF. The entire variable domain, with the rest obtained from reference TRBV7-2 and TRBJ1-2, is as follows: GAGVSQSPSNKVTEKGKDVELRCDPISGHTALYWYRQSLGQGLEFLIYFQGNSAPDKSGLPSDRFSAERTGGSVSTLTIQRTQQEDSAVYLCASSFDRGGYTFGSGTRLTVV.

This clonotype is deemed medium-sized. The V gene is TRBV19, the J gene TRBJ1-6, with 9 bases lining up with TRBD1. From germline, CDR1 is LNHDA and CDR2 SQIVND (reference sequence). V lost 11 bases to trimming and J lost 11 bases; unmatched junction nucleotides: 7. The CDR3 spans 12 residues. CDR3 sequence reads: CASGTGRPPLHF. The CDR3 region has the DNA TGTGCCTCAGGGACAGGGCGACCACCCCTCCACTTT.

The rearrangement uses TRBV6-1 and TRBJ2-7; tentative D call: TRBD1 (6 bases). The ends were cut back, 7 bases at V and 1 base at J, with 17 bases in the middle. Germline V lookup: CDR1 MNHNS, CDR2 SASEGT. CDR3 size: 15 residues. The CDR3 DNA sequence: TGTGCCAGCACCCCGGAGTGGGGGCCTTCCTACGAGCAGTACTTC. Translation: CASTPEWGPSYEQYF.

The chain employs TRBV28 and TRBJ2-7; TRBD2 agrees at 14 bases. CDR1 and CDR2 (germline): MDHEN, SYDVKM. There are 15 residues in the CDR3. The ends lost 6 bases at V and 2 bases at J; junction bases unmatched: 3. The DNA of the CDR3 is TGTGCCAGCAGGGGGACTAGCGGGGGAACCTACGAGCAGTACTTC. Translated: CASRGTSGGTYEQYF.